Below are 3 T cell receptor beta chains sequenced from a single sample in a study of shared clonotypes between healthy human individuals. Method: immunoSEQ multiplex PCR; TCRdb's copy keeps in-frame clones and lacks some. The data show around 510,000 clones, around 78% seen once. Sequencing used PBMCs. The receptor set was obtained from a woman in her 40s in good health. Some clones in this sample may be carry-over from other donors' samples.

This chain uses TRBV7-8 with TRBJ2-3, with a possible D match to TRBD2 (6 bases). V dropped 5 bases and J dropped 4 bases, with 16 bases sitting between them. Per the germline V gene, CDR1 is SGHVS and CDR2 is FQNEAQ. The CDR3 has 15 residues. The CDR3 bases are TGTGCCAGCAGCCCGGCCGGCGGGAACTCAGATACGCAGTATTTT. This gives the protein CASSPAGGNSDTQYF.

The genes are TRBV7-6 and TRBJ2-1; 9 positions match TRBD1. The germline gives CDR1 SGHVS, CDR2 FNYEAQ. The CDR3 extends over 17 amino acids. V shed 5 bases and J 7 bases; nucleotides not matched to a gene: 15. CDR3 in DNA: TGTGCCAGCAGCCCCGGACAGGGGAGGTATGCGGCTAATGAGCAGTTCTTC. It encodes CASSPGQGRYAANEQFF.

The chain joins TRBV5-1 to TRBJ2-3; perhaps TRBD1 as D (5 bases). V lost 2 bases and J 1 base, leaving 17 bases between the germline ends. The CDR3 covers 17 residues. Per germline, CDR1 SGHRS and CDR2 YFSETQ. Here the CDR3 DNA reads TGCGCCAGCAGCTTTGTGGCTGGGGCGCCGGGCACAGATACGCAGTATTTT. Residues: CASSFVAGAPGTDTQYF. Filled out from reference TRBV5-1 and TRBJ2-3, the complete variable domain reads KAGVTQTPRYLIKTRGQQVTLSCSPISGHRSVSWYQQTPGQGLQFLFEYFSETQRNKGNFPGRFSGRQFSNSRSEMNVSTLELGDSALYLCASSFVAGAPGTDTQYFGPGTRLTVL.